Below are 26 T cell receptor beta chains sequenced from a single sample in a study of response to subunit inactivated influenza vaccine (dated by TCRdb to the late 2010s). Library creation used RT-PCR. The sequencer was an Illumina HiSeq 2500. Through fastp at Q25 and MiXCR, TCRdb rebuilt clones from the public reads, retaining in-frame beta chains. Rows are combined by CDR3 protein, so each entry shows the most common genes and DNA. The sample table contains hundreds of thousands of distinct CDR3 sequences; only one count was recorded for approximately 14% of them. The top ten clones comprise roughly 10% of the sample. Here the sequenced sample was PBMCs from blood, taken less than 13 days after vaccination. Every receptor here comes from a middle-aged man who received an inactivated influenza vaccine. Donor details come from another sample of the same person, matched by shared clones.

This clonotype was seen a handful of times. This chain connects TRBV7-9 to TRBJ1-2; D gene unclear. CDR1 is SEHNR and CDR2 is FQNEAQ in the germline V gene (reference sequence). The ends were cut back, 5 bases at V and 5 bases at J, with 9 bases in the middle. CDR3 size: 12 residues. The CDR3, as DNA: TGTGCCAGCAGCACCTACGGGTATGGCTACACCTTC. Translating gives CASSTYGYGYTF.

In its sample, this clonotype was seen many times. V gene TRBV6-2 or TRBV6-3 combines with J gene TRBJ1-2, with no clear D. The CDR3 is 13 amino acids. V gave up 4 bases and J gave up 2 bases, with 8 bases separating them. Germline V CDR1 and CDR2: MNHEY, SVGEGT. The chain's CDR3 is CASSSGRNYGYTF. The CDR3 DNA sequence: TGTGCCAGCAGTTCCGGCAGAAACTATGGCTACACCTTC.

This clonotype came up many times. The rearrangement joins TRBV7-2 to TRBJ2-1, with TRBD1 matching over 8 bases. The CDR3 runs to 15 residues. Germline lookup yields CDR1 SGHTA and CDR2 FQGNSA. V lost 3 bases and J lost 2; bases outside the gene matches: 3. The CDR3 spells CASSFEQGAYNEQFF. Written as DNA, the CDR3 is TGTGCCAGCAGCTTTGAACAGGGGGCCTACAATGAGCAGTTCTTC.

This clonotype has a count of ten or more. The rearrangement joins TRBV29-1 to TRBJ2-7; tentative D call: TRBD1 (5 bases). This CDR3 comprises 13 residues. CDR1 and CDR2 from the germline V gene are SQVTM and ANQGSEA. V lost 0 bases to trimming and J lost 4 bases, with 10 bases between them. CDR3 loop: CSVEDRQHYEQYF. CDR3 nucleotide sequence: TGCAGCGTTGAAGACAGACAGCATTACGAGCAGTACTTC.

The chain links TRBV5-6 to TRBJ2-3, with TRBD2 matching 10 bases. Trimming at V came to 2 bases and at J to 2 bases, leaving 5 bases not matched to a gene. The CDR3 is 16 amino acids. Looked up from germline, CDR1 is SGHDT and CDR2 is YYEEEE. CDR3 region: CASSFRSGGFTDTQYF. DNA of the CDR3: TGTGCCAGCAGCTTTCGTAGCGGGGGGTTCACAGATACGCAGTATTTT.

In its sample, this clonotype was seen a few times. V is TRBV10-3 and J is TRBJ2-2; 14 bases align to TRBD2. V gave up 2 bases and J gave up 5 bases; unmatched junction bases: 7. The CDR3 totals 18 residues. Per germline, CDR1 ENHRY and CDR2 SYGVKD. This CDR3 reads CAISEPTSGRARTGELFF. The CDR3 DNA sequence: TGTGCCATCAGTGAGCCGACTAGCGGGAGGGCCCGGACCGGGGAGCTGTTTTTT.

The V call is TRBV7-9, the J call TRBJ2-1; D is ambiguous. Germline CDR1 is SEHNR and CDR2 is FQNEAQ (reference sequence). Trimming stripped 3 bases from V and 5 bases from J, with 14 bases between. The CDR3 covers 15 residues. The DNA for the CDR3 is TGTGCCAGCAGCTTCCAAACGACAAGGAACAATGAGCAGTTCTTC. This encodes CASSFQTTRNNEQFF.

The CDR3 DNA sequence: TGTGCCAGCAGCTTCAACCTATTACGAACAGGGGCCAAAAACATTCAGTACTTC. The encoded protein is CASSFNLLRTGAKNIQYF. The rearrangement links TRBV7-8 to TRBJ2-4; D might be TRBD1 (6 bases). The germline gives CDR1 SGHVS, CDR2 FQNEAQ. This CDR3 has 18 amino acids. Trimming shortened V by 3 bases and J by 1 base, and 19 bases separated the two germline ends.

This clonotype has only a few counts. The rearrangement uses TRBV21-1 and TRBJ2-5; the table's D call, TRBD2, has no DNA check behind it. TRBV21-1 has pseudogene status. This CDR3 contains 18 residues. The CDR3: CASRDRDNTTSGEETQYF. The CDR3 DNA reads as TGTGCCAGCAGAGACCGGGACAATACTACTAGCGGGGAAGAGACCCAGTACTTC.

The sample holds a few counts of this clonotype. CDR3 nucleotides: TGCGCCAGCAGCCAACGACAGGGAGGCAATCAGCCCCAGCATTTT. Amino acids: CASSQRQGGNQPQHF. This chain joins TRBV4-1 and TRBJ1-5, with TRBD1 matching over 7 bases. The trim removed 2 bases at V and 2 bases at J, leaving 3 bases unmatched. Germline assignment: CDR1 MGHRA and CDR2 YSYEKL. The CDR3 loop spans 15 amino acids.

V gene TRBV28 combines with J gene TRBJ2-3; 8 bases are shared with TRBD1. This CDR3 region has 15 residues. Per germline, CDR1 MDHEN and CDR2 SYDVKM. J lost 4 bases, V lost 4 bases, and 7 bases had no gene match. The CDR3 sequence: CASSWTGSNPDTQYF. CDR3 in DNA: TGTGCCAGCAGTTGGACAGGGTCAAACCCAGATACGCAGTATTTT.

Points on this clonotype: At one boundary the junction diverges from the germline segment, which might be a read error. The chain couples TRBV20-1 to TRBJ2-7; tentative D call: TRBD2 (5 bases). Germline CDR1 is DFQATT and CDR2 is SNEGSKA (reference sequence). The CDR3 consists of 14 residues. CDR3 DNA: TGCAGTGCTTTGAGGACCAGCGGTGCCTACGAGCAGTACTTT. Protein: CSALRTSGAYEQYF.

This clonotype has a handful of counts. This chain joins TRBV4-2 and TRBJ2-7, with D maybe TRBD2 (6 bases). V was shortened by 1 base and J by 8 bases, with 18 bases between the two germline ends. The CDR3 consists of 15 residues. Looked up from germline, CDR1 is LGHNA and CDR2 is YNFKEQ. The CDR3 coding sequence is TGTGCCAGCAGCCAAGCAGGTGGAGGGACGGACCAGCAGTACTTC. As protein: CASSQAGGGTDQQYF.

This clonotype came up a few times. This chain uses TRBV9 with TRBJ2-5; D gene unclear. Trimming took off 0 bases at V and 4 bases at J, with 16 bases between the two ends. This CDR3 comprises 16 residues. Germline V lookup: CDR1 SGDLS, CDR2 YYNGEE. CDR3 nucleotide sequence: TGTGCCAGCAGCGTAGGGGCCCTCACAGTAGGAGAGACCCAGTACTTC. Translation gives CASSVGALTVGETQYF.

This chain uses TRBV5-1 with TRBJ2-4, with 11 bases that match TRBD2. Per germline, CDR1 SGHRS and CDR2 YFSETQ. Germline trimming cut 1 base from V and 6 bases from J; bases unmatched to any gene: 3. The CDR3 has 15 amino acids. DNA for the CDR3: TGCGCCAGCAGCTTGAGCGGGACTAGCGGAAACATTCAGTACTTC. This gives the protein CASSLSGTSGNIQYF.

This clonotype appeared a few times. The genes are TRBV5-1 and TRBJ2-2, with D unresolved. The germline V and J ends were trimmed by 4 bases and 1 base, with 8 bases remaining between them. The CDR3 runs to 14 residues. Germline CDR1 SGHRS, CDR2 YFSETQ. CDR3 protein: CASSPVLNTGELFF. CDR3 DNA: TGCGCCAGCAGCCCCGTCTTGAACACCGGGGAGCTGTTTTTT.

This clonotype turned up a few times. The DNA for the CDR3 is TGTGCCACCAGCACCGGGACTAGCGGGAGGACTGAGCAGTTCTTC. It codes for CATSTGTSGRTEQFF. V is TRBV15 and J is TRBJ2-1; TRBD2 matches 15 bases. Per germline, CDR1 LNHNV and CDR2 YYDKDF (reference sequence). Losses at the gene ends were 4 bases for V and 9 bases for J; bases not matched to a gene: 4. This CDR3 comprises 15 residues.

Ten or more counts support this clonotype. The chain's CDR3 is CASSLGTFGNTIYF. Here the CDR3 DNA reads TGTGCCAGCAGCTTAGGGACATTCGGAAACACCATATATTTT. This rearrangement joins TRBV13 to TRBJ1-3, with D unresolved. CDR3 length: 14 amino acids. From germline, CDR1 is PRHDT and CDR2 FYEKMQ (reference sequence). Trimming stripped 0 bases from V and 4 bases from J, with 7 bases between.

This clonotype was seen more than once but under ten times. The chain recombines TRBV5-8 with TRBJ1-5, with 7 nucleotides matching TRBD1. This CDR3 has 16 amino acids. CDR1 is SGHTS and CDR2 is YDEGEE in the germline V gene. J was trimmed by 0 bases and V by 3 bases; bases with no gene match: 6. DNA of the CDR3: TGTGCCAGCAGCTCGTCGACAGGGTATAGCAATCAGCCCCAGCATTTT. Encoded protein: CASSSSTGYSNQPQHF.

The V call is TRBV5-1, the J call TRBJ2-3; TRBD1 matches 8 bases. This CDR3 is 16 amino acids long. Per germline, CDR1 SGHRS and CDR2 YFSETQ. Unmatched junction bases numbered 9, after V lost 5 bases and J lost 1 base. CDR3 amino acids: CASRDRQGSGTDTQYF. CDR3 DNA sequence: TGCGCCAGCAGAGACCGACAGGGGAGTGGCACAGATACGCAGTATTTT. Full variable domain (remainder filled in from reference TRBV5-1 and TRBJ2-3): KAGVTQTPRYLIKTRGQQVTLSCSPISGHRSVSWYQQTPGQGLQFLFEYFSETQRNKGNFPGRFSGRQFSNSRSEMNVSTLELGDSALYLCASRDRQGSGTDTQYFGPGTRLTVL.

This clonotype was seen ten or more times. The chain recombines TRBV5-1 with TRBJ2-3; 16 bases are shared with TRBD2. The CDR3 is made up of 16 amino acids. Germline V lookup: CDR1 SGHRS, CDR2 YFSETQ. J was trimmed by 6 bases and V by 4 bases; bases with no gene match: 5. The CDR3 here is CASSTGTSGGADTQYF. CDR3 bases: TGCGCCAGCAGCACCGGGACTAGCGGGGGGGCGGATACGCAGTATTTT. The entire variable domain, with the rest obtained from reference TRBV5-1 and TRBJ2-3, is as follows: KAGVTQTPRYLIKTRGQQVTLSCSPISGHRSVSWYQQTPGQGLQFLFEYFSETQRNKGNFPGRFSGRQFSNSRSEMNVSTLELGDSALYLCASSTGTSGGADTQYFGPGTRLTVL.

Comment on this clonotype: Given a much more abundant clone one base away, this may be a read error. This chain links TRBV27 with TRBJ2-3; D remains ambiguous. CDR1 MNHEY and CDR2 SMNVEV come from the germline V gene (reference sequence). This CDR3 region has 15 residues. V lost 10 bases and J lost 3, with 20 bases in between. The CDR3 loop is CAISSQESRTDTQYF. DNA for the CDR3: TGTGCCATCAGCTCGCAGGAGAGCAGGACAGATACGCAGTATTTT.

This clonotype has just a few counts. An end of the junction does not agree with germline; a read error may underlie this. The CDR3 DNA reads TGTGCCGGCAGGGTTCCGTTGATCGAGCAGTACTTC. Translation: CAGRVPLIEQYF. This sequence joins TRBV6-4 and TRBJ2-7; D possibly corresponds to TRBD1 (5 bases). Germline CDR1 is MRHNA and CDR2 is SNTAGT. This CDR3 region has 12 residues.

The chain employs TRBV10-3 and TRBJ1-4, with D hard to call. CDR3 length equals 15 residues. The V end was cut by 0 bases, the J end by 0 bases, with 5 bases between. Per the germline V gene, CDR1 is ENHRY and CDR2 is SYGVKD. CDR3 loop: CAISESRATNEKLFF. In DNA form, the CDR3 reads TGTGCCATCAGTGAGTCCAGAGCAACTAATGAAAAACTGTTTTTT.

This clonotype came up a few times. The CDR3 protein is CASSAQTGRNYEQYF. The CDR3, as DNA: TGTGCCAGCAGTGCGCAGACGGGACGGAACTACGAGCAGTACTTC. This chain uses TRBV6-1 with TRBJ2-7; D may correspond to TRBD1 or TRBD2 (5 bases each). Germline assignment: CDR1 MNHNS and CDR2 SASEGT. V was cut by 4 bases and J by 3 bases, with 16 bases left in between. The CDR3 spans 15 residues.

J is TRBJ1-1 and V is TRBV25-1; weak D call: TRBD1 (5 bases). This CDR3 has 15 amino acids. V was cut by 6 bases and J by 1 base, with 15 bases left in between. Germline assignment: CDR1 MGHDK and CDR2 SYGVNS. This chain's CDR3 is CASRQTGTSNTEAFF. The CDR3 DNA follows: TGTGCCAGCAGACAAACCGGGACGTCGAACACTGAAGCTTTCTTT. The variable domain in full, with the rest retrieved from reference TRBV25-1 and TRBJ1-1, is EADIYQTPRYLVIGTGKKITLECSQTMGHDKMYWYQQDPGMELHLIHYSYGVNSTEKGDLSSESTVSRIRTEHFPLTLESARPSHTSQYLCASRQTGTSNTEAFFGQGTRLTVV.